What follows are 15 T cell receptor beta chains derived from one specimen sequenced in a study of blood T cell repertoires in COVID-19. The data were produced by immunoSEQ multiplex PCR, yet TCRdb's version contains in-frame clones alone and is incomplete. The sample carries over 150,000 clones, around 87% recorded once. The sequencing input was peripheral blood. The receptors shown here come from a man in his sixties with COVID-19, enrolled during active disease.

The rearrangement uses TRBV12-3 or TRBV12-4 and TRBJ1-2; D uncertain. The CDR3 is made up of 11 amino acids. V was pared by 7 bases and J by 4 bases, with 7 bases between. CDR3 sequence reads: CASTPGYGYTF. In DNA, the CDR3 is TGTGCCAGCACCCCGGGCTATGGCTACACCTTC.

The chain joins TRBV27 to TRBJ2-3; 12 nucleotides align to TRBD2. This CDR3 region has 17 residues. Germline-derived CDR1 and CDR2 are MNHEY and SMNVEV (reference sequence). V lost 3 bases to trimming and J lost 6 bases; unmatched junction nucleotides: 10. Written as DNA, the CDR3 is TGTGCCAGCAGTTTCTTGGCTAGCGGGAGGGCTACGGATACGCAGTATTTT. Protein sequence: CASSFLASGRATDTQYF.

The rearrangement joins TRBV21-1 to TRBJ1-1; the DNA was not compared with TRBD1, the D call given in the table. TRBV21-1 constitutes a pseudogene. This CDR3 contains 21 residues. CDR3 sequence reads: CASSFVGLVGQGFGMNTEAFF. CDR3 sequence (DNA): TGTGCCAGCAGCTTCGTAGGGTTGGTGGGACAGGGGTTCGGCATGAACACTGAAGCTTTCTTT.

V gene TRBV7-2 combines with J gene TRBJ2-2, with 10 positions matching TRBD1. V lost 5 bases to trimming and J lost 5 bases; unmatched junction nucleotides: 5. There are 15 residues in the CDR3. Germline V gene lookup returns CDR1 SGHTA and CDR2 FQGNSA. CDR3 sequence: CASSLGTGETGELFF. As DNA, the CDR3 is TGTGCCAGCAGCCTAGGGACAGGGGAAACCGGGGAGCTGTTTTTT.

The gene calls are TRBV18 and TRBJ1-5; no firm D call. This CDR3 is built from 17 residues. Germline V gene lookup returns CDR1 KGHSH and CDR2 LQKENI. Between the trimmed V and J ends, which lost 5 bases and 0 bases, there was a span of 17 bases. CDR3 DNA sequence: TGTGCCAGCTCATCTGTCAGTTTAATTTATAGCAATCAGCCCCAGCATTTT. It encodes CASSSVSLIYSNQPQHF.

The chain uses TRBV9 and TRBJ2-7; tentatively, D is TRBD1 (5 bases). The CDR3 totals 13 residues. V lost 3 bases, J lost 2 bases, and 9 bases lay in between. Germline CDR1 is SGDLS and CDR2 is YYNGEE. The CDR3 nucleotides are TGTGCCAGCAGCGCGACAGTCCCCTACGAGCAGTACTTC. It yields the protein CASSATVPYEQYF.

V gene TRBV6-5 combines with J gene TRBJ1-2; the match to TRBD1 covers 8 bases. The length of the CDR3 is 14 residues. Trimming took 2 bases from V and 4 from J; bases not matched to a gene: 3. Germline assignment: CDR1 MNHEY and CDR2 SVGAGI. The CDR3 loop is CASSYLDRAYGYTF. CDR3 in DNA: TGTGCCAGCAGTTACCTGGACAGGGCCTATGGCTACACCTTC.

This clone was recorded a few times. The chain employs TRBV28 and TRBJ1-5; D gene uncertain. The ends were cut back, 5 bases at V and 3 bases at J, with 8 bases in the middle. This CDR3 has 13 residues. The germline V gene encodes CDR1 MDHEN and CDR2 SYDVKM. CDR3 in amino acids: CASSISVNQPQHF. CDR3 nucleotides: TGTGCCAGCAGTATTTCAGTCAATCAGCCCCAGCATTTT.

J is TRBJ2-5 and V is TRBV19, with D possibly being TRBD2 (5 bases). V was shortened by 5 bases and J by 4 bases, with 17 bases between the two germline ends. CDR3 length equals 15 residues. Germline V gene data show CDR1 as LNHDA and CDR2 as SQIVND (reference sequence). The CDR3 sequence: CASSASSGSGETQYF. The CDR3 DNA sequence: TGTGCCAGTAGTGCCAGTAGTGGGAGTGGAGAGACCCAGTACTTC.

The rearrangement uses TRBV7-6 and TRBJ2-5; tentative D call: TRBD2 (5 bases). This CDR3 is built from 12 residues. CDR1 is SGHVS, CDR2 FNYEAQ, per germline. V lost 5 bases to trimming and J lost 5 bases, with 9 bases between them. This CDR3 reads CASSGGRETQYF. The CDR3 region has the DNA TGTGCCAGCAGCGGAGGTCGGGAGACCCAGTACTTC.

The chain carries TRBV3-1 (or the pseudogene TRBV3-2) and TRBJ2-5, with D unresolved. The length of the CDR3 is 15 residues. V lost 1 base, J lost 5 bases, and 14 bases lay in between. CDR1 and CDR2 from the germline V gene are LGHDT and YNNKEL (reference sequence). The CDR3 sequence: CASSQGHVPGETQYF. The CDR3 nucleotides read TGTGCCAGCAGCCAAGGCCACGTTCCAGGTGAGACCCAGTACTTC.

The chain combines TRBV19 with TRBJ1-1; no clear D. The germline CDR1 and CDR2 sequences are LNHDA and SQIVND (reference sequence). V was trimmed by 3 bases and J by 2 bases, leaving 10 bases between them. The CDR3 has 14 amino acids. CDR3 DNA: TGTGCCAGTAGTATGAGGGAGTCTAACACTGAAGCTTTCTTT. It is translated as CASSMRESNTEAFF.

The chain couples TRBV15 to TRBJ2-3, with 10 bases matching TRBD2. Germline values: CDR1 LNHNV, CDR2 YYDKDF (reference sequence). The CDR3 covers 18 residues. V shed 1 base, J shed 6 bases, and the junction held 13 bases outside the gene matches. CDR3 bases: TGTGCCACCAGCAGAGTTGCCCCTCTAGCGGGGGCCTGGGATACGCAGTATTTT. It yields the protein CATSRVAPLAGAWDTQYF.

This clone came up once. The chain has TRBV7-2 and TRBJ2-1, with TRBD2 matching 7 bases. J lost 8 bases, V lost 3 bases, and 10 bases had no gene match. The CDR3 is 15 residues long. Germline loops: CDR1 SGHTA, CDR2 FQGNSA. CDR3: CASSFGLLGRDEQFF. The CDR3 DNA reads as TGTGCCAGCAGCTTCGGGCTGTTAGGGAGGGATGAGCAGTTCTTC.

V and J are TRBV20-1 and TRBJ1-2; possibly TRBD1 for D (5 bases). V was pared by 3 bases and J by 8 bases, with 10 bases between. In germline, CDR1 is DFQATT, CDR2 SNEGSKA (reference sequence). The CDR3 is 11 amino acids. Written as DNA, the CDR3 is TGCAGTGCTAGCCACACAGGCGGCTACACCTTC. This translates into CSASHTGGYTF.